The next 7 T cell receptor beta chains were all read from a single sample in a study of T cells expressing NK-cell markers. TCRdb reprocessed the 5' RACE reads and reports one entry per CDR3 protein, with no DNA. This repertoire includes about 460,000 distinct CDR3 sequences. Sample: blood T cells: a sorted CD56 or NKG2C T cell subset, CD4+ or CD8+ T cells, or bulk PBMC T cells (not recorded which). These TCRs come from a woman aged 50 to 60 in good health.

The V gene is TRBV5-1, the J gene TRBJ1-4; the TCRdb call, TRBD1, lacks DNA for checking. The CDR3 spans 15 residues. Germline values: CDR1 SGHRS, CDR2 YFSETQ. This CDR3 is CASSLVGQGIEKLFF.

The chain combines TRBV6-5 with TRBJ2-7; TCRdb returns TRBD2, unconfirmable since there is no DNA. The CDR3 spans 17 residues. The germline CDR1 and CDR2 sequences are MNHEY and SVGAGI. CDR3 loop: CASSRTPREVGFYEQYF.

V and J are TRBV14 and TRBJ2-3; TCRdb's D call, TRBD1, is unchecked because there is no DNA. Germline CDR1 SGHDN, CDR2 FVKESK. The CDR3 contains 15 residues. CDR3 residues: CASSHPGQGSDTQYF.

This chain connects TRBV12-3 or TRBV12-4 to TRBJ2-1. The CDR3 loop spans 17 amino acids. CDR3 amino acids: CASSLRHAGVRHNEQFF.

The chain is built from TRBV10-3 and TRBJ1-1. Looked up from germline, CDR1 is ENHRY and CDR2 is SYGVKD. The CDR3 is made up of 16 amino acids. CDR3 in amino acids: CAISDPLGGGNTEAFF.

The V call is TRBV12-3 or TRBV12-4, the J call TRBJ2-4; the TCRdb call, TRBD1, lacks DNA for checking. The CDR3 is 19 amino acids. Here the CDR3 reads CASSENWGQGAGAKNIQYF.

Here the CDR3 reads CASSLTSAQWEQFF. This rearrangement joins TRBV4-1 to TRBJ2-1; TCRdb's D call, TRBD2, is unchecked because there is no DNA. Germline CDR1 and CDR2: MGHRA and YSYEKL. The CDR3 runs 14 residues.